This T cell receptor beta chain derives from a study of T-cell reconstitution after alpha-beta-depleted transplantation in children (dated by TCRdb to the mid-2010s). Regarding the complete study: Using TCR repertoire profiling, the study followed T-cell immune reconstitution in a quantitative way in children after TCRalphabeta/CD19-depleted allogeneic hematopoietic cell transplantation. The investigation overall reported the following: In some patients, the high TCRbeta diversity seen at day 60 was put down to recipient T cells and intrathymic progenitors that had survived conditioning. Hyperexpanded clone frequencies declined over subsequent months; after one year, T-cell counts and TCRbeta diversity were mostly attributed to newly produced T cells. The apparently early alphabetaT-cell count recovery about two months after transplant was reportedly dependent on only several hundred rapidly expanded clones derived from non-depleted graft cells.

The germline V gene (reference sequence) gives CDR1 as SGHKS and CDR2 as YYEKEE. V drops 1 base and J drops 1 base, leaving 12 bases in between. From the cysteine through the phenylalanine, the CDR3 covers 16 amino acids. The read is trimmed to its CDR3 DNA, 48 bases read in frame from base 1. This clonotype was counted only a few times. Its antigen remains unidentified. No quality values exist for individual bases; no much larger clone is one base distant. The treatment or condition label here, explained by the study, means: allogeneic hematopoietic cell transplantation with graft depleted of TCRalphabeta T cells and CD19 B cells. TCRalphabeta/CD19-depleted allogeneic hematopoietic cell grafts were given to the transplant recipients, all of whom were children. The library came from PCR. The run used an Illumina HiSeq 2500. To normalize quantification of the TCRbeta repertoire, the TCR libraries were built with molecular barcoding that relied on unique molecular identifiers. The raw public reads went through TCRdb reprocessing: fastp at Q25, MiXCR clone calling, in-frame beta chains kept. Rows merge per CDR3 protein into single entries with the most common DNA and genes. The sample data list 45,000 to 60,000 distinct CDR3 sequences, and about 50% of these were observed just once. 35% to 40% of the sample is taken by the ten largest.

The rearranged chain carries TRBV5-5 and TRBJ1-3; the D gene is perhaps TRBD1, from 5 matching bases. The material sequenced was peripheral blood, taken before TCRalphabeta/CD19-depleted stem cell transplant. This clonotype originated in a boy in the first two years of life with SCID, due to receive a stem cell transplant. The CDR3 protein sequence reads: CASSLLRGRSGNTIYF. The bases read TGTGCCAGCAGCTTGTTAAGGGGTCGGTCTGGAAACACCATATATTTT.